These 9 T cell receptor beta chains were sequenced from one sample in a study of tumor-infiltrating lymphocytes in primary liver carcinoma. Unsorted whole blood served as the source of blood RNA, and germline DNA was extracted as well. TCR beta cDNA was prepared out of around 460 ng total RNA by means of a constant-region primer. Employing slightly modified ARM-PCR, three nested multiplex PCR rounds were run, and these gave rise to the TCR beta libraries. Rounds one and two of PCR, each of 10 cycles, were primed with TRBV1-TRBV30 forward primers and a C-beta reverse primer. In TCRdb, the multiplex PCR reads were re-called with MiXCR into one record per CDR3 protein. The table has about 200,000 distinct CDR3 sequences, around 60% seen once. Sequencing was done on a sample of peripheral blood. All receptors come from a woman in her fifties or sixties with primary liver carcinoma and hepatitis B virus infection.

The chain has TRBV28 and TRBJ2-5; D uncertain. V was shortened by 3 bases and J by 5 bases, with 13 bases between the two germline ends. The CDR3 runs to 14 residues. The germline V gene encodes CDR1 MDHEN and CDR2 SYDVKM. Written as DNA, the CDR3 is TGTGCCAGCAGTTTGGTGTGGGTTGGGGAGACCCAGTACTTC. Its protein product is CASSLVWVGETQYF. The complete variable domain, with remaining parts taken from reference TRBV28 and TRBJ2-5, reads DVKVTQSSRYLVKRTGEKVFLECVQDMDHENMFWYRQDPGLGLRLIYFSYDVKMKEKGDIPEGYSVSREKKERFSLILESASTNQTSMYLCASSLVWVGETQYFGPGTRLLVL.

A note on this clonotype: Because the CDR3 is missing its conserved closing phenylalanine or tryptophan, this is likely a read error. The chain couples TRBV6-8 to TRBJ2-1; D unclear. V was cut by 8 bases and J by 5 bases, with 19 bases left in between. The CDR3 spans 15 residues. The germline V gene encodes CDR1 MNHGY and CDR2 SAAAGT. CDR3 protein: CASLTAPGRDNEQFS. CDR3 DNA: TGTGCCAGCCTCACCGCTCCTGGCAGAGACAATGAGCAGTTCTCC.

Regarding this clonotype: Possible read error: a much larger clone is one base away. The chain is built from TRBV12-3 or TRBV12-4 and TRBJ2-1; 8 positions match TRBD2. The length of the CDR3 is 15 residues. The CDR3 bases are TGTGCCAGCAGTCCCTTTAGCGGGAAATACAATGAGCGGTTCTTC. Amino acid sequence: CASSPFSGKYNERFF.

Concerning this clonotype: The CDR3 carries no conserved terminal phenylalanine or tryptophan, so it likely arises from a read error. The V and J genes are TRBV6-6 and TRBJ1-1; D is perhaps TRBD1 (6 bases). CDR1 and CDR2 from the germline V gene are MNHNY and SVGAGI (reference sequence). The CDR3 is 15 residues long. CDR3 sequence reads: CDSRPTGHLNTEAFI. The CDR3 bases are TGTGACAGCAGGCCTACGGGACACCTGAACACTGAAGCTTTCATT.

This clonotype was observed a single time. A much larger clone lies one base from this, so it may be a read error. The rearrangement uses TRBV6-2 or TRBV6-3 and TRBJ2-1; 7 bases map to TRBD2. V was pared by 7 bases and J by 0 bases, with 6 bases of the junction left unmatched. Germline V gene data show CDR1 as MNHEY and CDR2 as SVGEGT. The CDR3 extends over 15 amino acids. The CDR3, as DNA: TGTGCCAGCACATCAGCGGGGAACTCCTACAATGAGCAGTTCTTC. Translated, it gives CASTSAGNSYNEQFF.

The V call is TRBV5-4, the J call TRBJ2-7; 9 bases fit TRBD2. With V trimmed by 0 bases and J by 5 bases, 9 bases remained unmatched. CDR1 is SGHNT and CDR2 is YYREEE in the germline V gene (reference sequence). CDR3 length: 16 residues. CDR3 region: CASSLAGGTSSHEQYF. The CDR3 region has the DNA TGTGCCAGCAGCTTGGCCGGCGGGACTAGCAGCCACGAGCAGTACTTC. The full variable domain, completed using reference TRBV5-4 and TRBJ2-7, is ETGVTQSPTHLIKTRGQQVTLRCSSQSGHNTVSWYQQALGQGPQFIFQYYREEENGRGNFPPRFSGLQFPNYSSELNVNALELDDSALYLCASSLAGGTSSHEQYFGPGTRLTVT.

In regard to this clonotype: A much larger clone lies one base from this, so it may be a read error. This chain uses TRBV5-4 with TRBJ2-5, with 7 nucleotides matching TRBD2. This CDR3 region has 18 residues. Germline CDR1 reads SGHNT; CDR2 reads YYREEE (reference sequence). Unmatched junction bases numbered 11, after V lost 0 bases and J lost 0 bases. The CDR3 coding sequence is TGTGCCAGCAGCTTGGGCACTGCGGGACTAATCGACCAAGAGACCCAGTACTTC. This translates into CASSLGTAGLIDQETQYF.

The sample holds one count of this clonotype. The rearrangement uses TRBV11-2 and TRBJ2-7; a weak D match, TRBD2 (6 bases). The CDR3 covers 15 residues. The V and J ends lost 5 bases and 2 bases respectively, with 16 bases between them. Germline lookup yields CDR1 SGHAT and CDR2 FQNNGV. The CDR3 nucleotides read TGTGCCAGCAGCACCGGGACGGGGGTGGCCTACGAGCAGTACTTC. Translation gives CASSTGTGVAYEQYF.

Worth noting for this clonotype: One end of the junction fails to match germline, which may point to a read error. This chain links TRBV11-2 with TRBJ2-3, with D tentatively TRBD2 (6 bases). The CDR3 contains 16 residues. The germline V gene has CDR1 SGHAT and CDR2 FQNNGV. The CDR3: CASSAGTAVLTDTQYF. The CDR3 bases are TGTGCCAGCAGCGCCGGGACTGCCGTTCTAACAGATACACAGTATTTT.